Detailed here is one T cell receptor (beta chain). The sample belongs to a study of blood T cell repertoires in COVID-19. Background on the study: The United States, Italy and Spain supplied acute and convalescent COVID-19 samples. In each case, the material was cDNA or gDNA derived from T cells, B-cell-depleted T cells, or PBMCs.

As originally analysed: Amplification from reference gene primers served as the basis for estimated nucleated cell counts. This table comes from immunoSEQ multiplex PCR, and its TCRdb copy is limited to in-frame clones, with some not included. V and J calls plus clone size are reproduced from that table; the DNA served to infer D and trimming. The table lists 90,000 to 120,000 clones, roughly 91% of them singletons, with roughly 5.5% in the top ten. This TCR was recovered from a human donor in a cohort sampled during active COVID-19. Specimen: peripheral blood.

CDR3 coding DNA: TGTGCCAGCAGGCCGGGACACTCAGCTAACTATGGCTACACCTTC. Translating it yields CASRPGHSANYGYTF. The rearrangement uses TRBV6-4 and TRBJ1-2; D may be TRBD1 (6 bases). This CDR3 has 15 amino acids. In germline, CDR1 is MRHNA, CDR2 SNTAGT. V lost 6 bases and J lost 0, with 14 bases in between.